This T cell receptor beta chain was sequenced for a study of cytomegalovirus exposure and HLA in healthy donors. Clones were read by immunoSEQ multiplex PCR, and TCRdb kept only the in-frame ones, dropping some. The repertoire holds about 170,000 clones, with around 85% as singletons. This CDR3 is 16 amino acids long. Sequenced input: PBMCs. The rearrangement links TRBV1 to TRBJ2-7; the listed D gene, TRBD1, was not tested against the DNA. TRBV1 is marked as a pseudogene. This receptor was obtained from a woman aged 30 to 39 in good health and CMV-seronegative. CDR3 nucleotide sequence: TGCACCAGCAGCCAAGACAGGGGTCCCTATAAGTACGAGCAGTACTTC. Its translation: CTSSQDRGPYKYEQYF.